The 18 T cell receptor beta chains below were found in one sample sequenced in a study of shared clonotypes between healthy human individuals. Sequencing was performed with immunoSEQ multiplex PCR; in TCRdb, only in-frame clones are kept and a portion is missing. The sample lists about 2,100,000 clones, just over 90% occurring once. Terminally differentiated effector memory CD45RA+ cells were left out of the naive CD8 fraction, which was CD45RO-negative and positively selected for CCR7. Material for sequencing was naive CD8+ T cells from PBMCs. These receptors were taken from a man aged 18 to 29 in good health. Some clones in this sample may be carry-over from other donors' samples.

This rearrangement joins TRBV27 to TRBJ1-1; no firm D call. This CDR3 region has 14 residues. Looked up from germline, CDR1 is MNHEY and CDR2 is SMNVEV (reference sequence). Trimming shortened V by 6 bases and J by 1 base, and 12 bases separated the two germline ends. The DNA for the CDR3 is TGTGCCAGCAGCCGGGTAGTTCCGAACACTGAAGCTTTCTTT. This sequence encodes CASSRVVPNTEAFF.

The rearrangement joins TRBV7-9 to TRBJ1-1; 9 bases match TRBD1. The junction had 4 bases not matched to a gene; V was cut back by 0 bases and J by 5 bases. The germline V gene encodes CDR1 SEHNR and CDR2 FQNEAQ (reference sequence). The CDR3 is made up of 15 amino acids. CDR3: CASSLAGTGRTEAFF. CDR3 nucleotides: TGTGCCAGCAGCTTAGCGGGGACAGGGAGGACTGAAGCTTTCTTT.

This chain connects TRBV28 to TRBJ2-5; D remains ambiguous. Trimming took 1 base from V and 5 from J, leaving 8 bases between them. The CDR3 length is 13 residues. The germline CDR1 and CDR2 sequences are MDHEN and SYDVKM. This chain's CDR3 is CASSLLSRETQYF. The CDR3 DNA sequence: TGTGCCAGCAGTTTATTGAGCAGGGAGACCCAGTACTTC. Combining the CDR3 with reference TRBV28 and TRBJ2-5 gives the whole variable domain DVKVTQSSRYLVKRTGEKVFLECVQDMDHENMFWYRQDPGLGLRLIYFSYDVKMKEKGDIPEGYSVSREKKERFSLILESASTNQTSMYLCASSLLSRETQYFGPGTRLLVL.

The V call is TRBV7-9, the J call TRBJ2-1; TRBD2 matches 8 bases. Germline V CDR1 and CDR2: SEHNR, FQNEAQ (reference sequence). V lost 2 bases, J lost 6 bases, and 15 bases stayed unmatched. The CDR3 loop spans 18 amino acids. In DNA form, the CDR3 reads TGTGCCAGCAGCTTATTTAAGTATGGAGCGGGAGAAGTCAATGAGCAGTTCTTC. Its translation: CASSLFKYGAGEVNEQFF.

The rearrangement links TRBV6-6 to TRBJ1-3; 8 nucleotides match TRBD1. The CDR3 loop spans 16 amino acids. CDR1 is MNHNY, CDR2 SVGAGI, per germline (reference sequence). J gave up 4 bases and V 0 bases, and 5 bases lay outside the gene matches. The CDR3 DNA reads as TGTGCCAGCAGTTACTCTCGACAGGGGTTAGGAAACACCATATATTTT. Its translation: CASSYSRQGLGNTIYF.

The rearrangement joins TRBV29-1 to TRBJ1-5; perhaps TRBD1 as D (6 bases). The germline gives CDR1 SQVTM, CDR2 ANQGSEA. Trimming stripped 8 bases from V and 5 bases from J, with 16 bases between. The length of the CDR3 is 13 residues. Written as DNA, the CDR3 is TGCAGCATCAGTGGGGGCGCCGATCAGCCCCAGCATTTT. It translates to CSISGGADQPQHF.

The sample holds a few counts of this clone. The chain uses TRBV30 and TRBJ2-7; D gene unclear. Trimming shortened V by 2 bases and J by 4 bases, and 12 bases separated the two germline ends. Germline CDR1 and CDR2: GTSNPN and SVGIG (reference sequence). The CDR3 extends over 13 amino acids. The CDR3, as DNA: TGTGCCTGGAGTTCCAGGTACGGGTACGAGCAGTACTTC. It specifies CAWSSRYGYEQYF.

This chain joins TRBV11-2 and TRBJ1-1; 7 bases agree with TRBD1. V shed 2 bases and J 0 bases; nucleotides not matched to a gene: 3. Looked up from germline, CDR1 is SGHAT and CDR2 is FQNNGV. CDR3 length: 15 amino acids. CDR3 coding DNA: TGTGCCAGCAGCTTACACAGGGGCCTGAACACTGAAGCTTTCTTT. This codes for CASSLHRGLNTEAFF.

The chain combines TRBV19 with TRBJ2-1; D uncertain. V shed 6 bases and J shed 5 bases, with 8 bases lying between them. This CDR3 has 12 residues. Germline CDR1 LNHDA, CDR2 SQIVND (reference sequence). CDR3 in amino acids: CASRAGNNEQFF. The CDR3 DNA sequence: TGTGCCAGTAGGGCCGGAAACAATGAGCAGTTCTTC.

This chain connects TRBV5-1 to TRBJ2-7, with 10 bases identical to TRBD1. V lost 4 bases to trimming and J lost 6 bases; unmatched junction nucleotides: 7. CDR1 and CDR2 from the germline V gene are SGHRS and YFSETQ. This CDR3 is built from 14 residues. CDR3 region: CASSVGTGVTEQYF. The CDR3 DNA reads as TGCGCCAGCAGCGTGGGGACAGGGGTCACCGAGCAGTACTTC.

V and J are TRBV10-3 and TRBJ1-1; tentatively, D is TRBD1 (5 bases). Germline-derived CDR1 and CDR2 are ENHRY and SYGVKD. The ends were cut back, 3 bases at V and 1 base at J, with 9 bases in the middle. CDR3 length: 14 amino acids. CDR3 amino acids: CAISDRRENTEAFF. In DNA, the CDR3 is TGTGCCATCAGTGACCGCAGGGAGAACACTGAAGCTTTCTTT.

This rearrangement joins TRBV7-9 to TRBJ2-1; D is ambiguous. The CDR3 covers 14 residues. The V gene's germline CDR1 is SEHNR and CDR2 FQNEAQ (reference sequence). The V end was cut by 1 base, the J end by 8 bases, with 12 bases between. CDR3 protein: CASSLGVSLDEQFF. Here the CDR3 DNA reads TGTGCCAGCAGCTTAGGGGTTAGTCTAGATGAGCAGTTCTTC.

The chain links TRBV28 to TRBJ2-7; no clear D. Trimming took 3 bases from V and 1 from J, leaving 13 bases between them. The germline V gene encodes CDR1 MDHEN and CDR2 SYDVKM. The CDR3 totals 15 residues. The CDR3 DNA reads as TGTGCCAGCAGTTTCGGCCGGCTTAATTCCTACGAGCAGTACTTC. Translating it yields CASSFGRLNSYEQYF.

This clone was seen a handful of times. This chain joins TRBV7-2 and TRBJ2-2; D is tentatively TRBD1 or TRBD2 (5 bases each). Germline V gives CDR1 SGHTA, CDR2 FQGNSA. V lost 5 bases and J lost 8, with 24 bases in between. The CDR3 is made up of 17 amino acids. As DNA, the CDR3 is TGTGCCAGCAGCCCCGGCAGTCGGGACCACAGAGATGGGGAGCTGTTTTTT. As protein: CASSPGSRDHRDGELFF.

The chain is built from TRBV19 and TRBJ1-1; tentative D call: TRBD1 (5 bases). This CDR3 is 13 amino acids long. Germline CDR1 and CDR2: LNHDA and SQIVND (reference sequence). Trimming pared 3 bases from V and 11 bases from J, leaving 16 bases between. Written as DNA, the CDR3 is TGTGCCAGTAGTATGAATTCCGGGGGTGAGGCTTTCTTT. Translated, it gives CASSMNSGGEAFF.

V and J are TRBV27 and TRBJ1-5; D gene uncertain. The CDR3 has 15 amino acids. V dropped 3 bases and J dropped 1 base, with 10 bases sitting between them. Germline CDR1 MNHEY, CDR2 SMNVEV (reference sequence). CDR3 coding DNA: TGTGCCAGCAGTTTGAGTGTTAGGAGCAATCAGCCCCAGCATTTT. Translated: CASSLSVRSNQPQHF.

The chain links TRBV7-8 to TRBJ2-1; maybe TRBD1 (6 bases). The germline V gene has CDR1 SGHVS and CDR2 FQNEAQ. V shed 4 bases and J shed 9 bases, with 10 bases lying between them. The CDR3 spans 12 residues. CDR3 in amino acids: CASSSRGPEQFF. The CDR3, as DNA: TGTGCCAGCAGCTCCAGGGGTCCTGAGCAGTTCTTC.

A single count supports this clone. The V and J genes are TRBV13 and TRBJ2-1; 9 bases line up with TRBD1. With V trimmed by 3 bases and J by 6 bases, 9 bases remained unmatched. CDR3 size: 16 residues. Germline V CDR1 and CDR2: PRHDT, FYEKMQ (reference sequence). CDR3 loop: CASSFRPGQGTNEQFF. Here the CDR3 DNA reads TGTGCCAGCAGCTTCCGACCGGGACAGGGTACCAATGAGCAGTTCTTC.